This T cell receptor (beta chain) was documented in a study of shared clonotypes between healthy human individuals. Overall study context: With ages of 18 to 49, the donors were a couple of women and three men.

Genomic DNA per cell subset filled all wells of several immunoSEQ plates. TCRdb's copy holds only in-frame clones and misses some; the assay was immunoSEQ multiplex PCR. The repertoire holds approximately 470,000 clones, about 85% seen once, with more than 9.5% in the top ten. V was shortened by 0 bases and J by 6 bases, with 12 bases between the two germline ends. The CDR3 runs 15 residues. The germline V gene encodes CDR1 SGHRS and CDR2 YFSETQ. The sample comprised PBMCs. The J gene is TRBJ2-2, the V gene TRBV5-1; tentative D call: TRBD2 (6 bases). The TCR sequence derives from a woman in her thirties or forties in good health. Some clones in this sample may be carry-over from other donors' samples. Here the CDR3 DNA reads TGCGCCAGCAGCTTGGGCGGGGCGCAGTCCGGGGAGCTGTTTTTT. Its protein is CASSLGGAQSGELFF.